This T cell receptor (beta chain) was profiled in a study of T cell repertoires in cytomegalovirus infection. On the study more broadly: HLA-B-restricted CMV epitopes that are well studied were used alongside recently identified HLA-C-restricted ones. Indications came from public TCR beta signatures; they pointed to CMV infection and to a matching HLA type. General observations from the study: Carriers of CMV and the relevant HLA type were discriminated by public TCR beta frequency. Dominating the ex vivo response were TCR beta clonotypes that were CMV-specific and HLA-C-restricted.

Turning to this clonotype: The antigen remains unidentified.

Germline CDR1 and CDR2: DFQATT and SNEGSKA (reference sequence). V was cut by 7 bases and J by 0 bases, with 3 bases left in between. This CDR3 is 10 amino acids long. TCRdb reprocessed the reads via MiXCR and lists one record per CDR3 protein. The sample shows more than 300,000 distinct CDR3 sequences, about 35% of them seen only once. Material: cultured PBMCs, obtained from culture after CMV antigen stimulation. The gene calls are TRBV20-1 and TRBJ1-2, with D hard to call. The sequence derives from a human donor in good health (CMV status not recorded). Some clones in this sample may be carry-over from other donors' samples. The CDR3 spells CSGSNYGYTF. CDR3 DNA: TGCAGTGGGTCTAACTATGGCTACACCTTC.